The TCR beta chain described here comes from a study of identical twins. This clonotype was recorded at least ten times. No antigen is known for it. CDR1 is MGHRA, CDR2 YSYEKL, per germline. This CDR3 is 16 amino acids long. V trimming: 3 bases; J trimming: 0 bases; junction bases outside the gene matches: 5. TCRdb independently ran MiXCR on the 5' RACE reads; one entry per CDR3 protein. The sample shows about 260,000 distinct CDR3 sequences, roughly 7% of them seen only once. Study-level points and caveats: Twin-shared out-of-frame alpha sequences showed excess low generation probability.

The data also belong to a second study, concerning yellow fever vaccine responses in identical twins. That source notes: Twins reportedly appeared to share part of their vaccine T cell response while keeping part individual.

Sequencing was done on a sample of memory (CD45RO+) T cells sorted from blood. V usage is TRBV4-1 and J usage is TRBJ1-1; 9 bases are a match to TRBD1. The receptor was derived from a woman aged 18-35 years in good health. This CDR3 reads CASSQGQGGVNTEAFF. In DNA, the CDR3 is TGCGCCAGCAGCCAGGGACAGGGTGGGGTGAACACTGAAGCTTTCTTT.